The entry that follows covers one T cell receptor beta chain sequence. TCRdb keeps only in-frame clones here, not all; method: immunoSEQ multiplex PCR. The table lists tens of thousands of clones, 70% to 90% of them singletons, with roughly 5% in the top ten. The data are from a study of blood T cell repertoires in COVID-19. Germline V gene sequence: CDR1 SGHRS, CDR2 YFSETQ. V lost 3 bases and J lost 6; bases outside the gene matches: 4. This CDR3 has 13 amino acids. Sequenced material: peripheral blood. This receptor was obtained from a man aged 35-49 years with acute or convalescent COVID-19. The chain links TRBV5-1 to TRBJ1-2; 8 positions match TRBD1. The CDR3 is CASSSQGADGYTF. CDR3 DNA sequence: TGCGCCAGCAGCTCCCAGGGGGCTGATGGCTACACCTTC.